This T cell receptor (beta chain) was documented in a study of blood T cell repertoires in COVID-19. About the study: Samples taken during acute and convalescent COVID-19 were collected in the United States, Italy and Spain. In each case, the material was cDNA or gDNA derived from T cells, B-cell-depleted T cells, or PBMCs.

Original analysis: Researchers report that nucleated cell counts were estimated from reference gene primer amplification. TCRdb's copy holds only in-frame clones and misses some; the assay was immunoSEQ multiplex PCR. V and J calls and clone size are copied from that table; D and trimming were computed from the DNA. The sample has 97,000 or so clones; roughly four fifths are singletons. V shed 5 bases and J shed 3 bases, with 13 bases lying between them. The germline CDR1 and CDR2 sequences are LGHDT and YNNKEL (reference sequence). The CDR3 contains 14 residues. What was sequenced was peripheral blood. The sequence came from a middle-aged man with active or convalescent COVID-19. This chain uses TRBV3-1 (or the pseudogene TRBV3-2) with TRBJ1-2, with D possibly being TRBD1 (5 bases). CDR3 region: CASSFVTDDYGYTF. DNA of the CDR3: TGTGCCAGCAGCTTTGTGACAGATGACTATGGCTACACCTTC.